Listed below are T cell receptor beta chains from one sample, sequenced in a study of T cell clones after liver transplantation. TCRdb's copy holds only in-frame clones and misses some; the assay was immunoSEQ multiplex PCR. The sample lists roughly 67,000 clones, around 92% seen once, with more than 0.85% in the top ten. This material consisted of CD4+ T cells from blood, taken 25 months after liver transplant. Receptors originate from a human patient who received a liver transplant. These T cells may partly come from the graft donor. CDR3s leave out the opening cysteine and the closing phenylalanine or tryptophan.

CDR3 protein: ASSPGGGRGNTIY
J gene: TRBJ1-3
V gene: TRBV5-4

CDR3 protein: ASSPGAGGSSYNEQF
J gene: TRBJ2-1
V gene: TRBV11-3

CDR3 protein: ASSPGQGSFTEAF
J gene: TRBJ1-1
V gene: TRBV18

CDR3 protein: ASSQDLGDKQF
J gene: TRBJ2-1
V gene: TRBV14

CDR3 protein: ASSRDPSNQPQH
J gene: TRBJ1-5
V gene: TRBV5-5

CDR3 protein: ASKRDTGELF
J gene: TRBJ2-2
V gene: TRBV2

CDR3 protein: ASSLRTSTDTQY
J gene: TRBJ2-3
V gene: TRBV13

CDR3 protein: ASSLLGQGGSEAF
J gene: TRBJ1-1
V gene: TRBV7-9

CDR3 protein: ASSERTGNTEAF
J gene: TRBJ1-1
V gene: TRBV6-1

CDR3 protein: ASSYGLAGGEQF
J gene: TRBJ2-1
V gene: TRBV6-6

CDR3 protein: ASSPETANTGELF
J gene: TRBJ2-2
V gene: TRBV18

CDR3 protein: ASSLDLAGRNTGELF
J gene: TRBJ2-2
V gene: TRBV11-3

CDR3 protein: AWGQGAPGQPQH
J gene: TRBJ1-5
V gene: TRBV30

CDR3 protein: ASNVQGDGYNEQF
J gene: TRBJ2-1
V gene: TRBV2

CDR3 protein: ASSRDELSGT
J gene: TRBJ1-2
V gene: TRBV13

CDR3 protein: SARVTTEAF
J gene: TRBJ1-1
V gene: TRBV20-1

CDR3 protein: ASSDFAYEQY
J gene: TRBJ2-7
V gene: TRBV2

CDR3 protein: ASSSPATSNTEAF
J gene: TRBJ1-1
V gene: TRBV6-5